This is a list of T cell receptor beta chains from one sample in a study of kidney transplant recipient with SARS-CoV-2 infection. TCRdb re-called the reads with MiXCR, one entry per CDR3 protein. The repertoire has 250,000 or so distinct CDR3 sequences, about 28% of them found once; the top ten carry about 7%. The sequenced sample was a blood sample, obtained at baseline and around day 120 from a kidney transplant recipient. Source of these receptors: a male patient aged 30 to 39 who had COVID-19 and was a kidney transplant recipient. The T cells may come from the graft donor. CDR3s include the opening cysteine and the closing phenylalanine or tryptophan. D genes are given only for firm matches. Size tells how often a clone was seen (once, few, many) or the class of an expanded clone, and some rows leave it out.

clone_size j_call v_call d_call cdr3_aa cdr3_nt
many TRBJ1-1 TRBV5-1 - CASRQEIDTEAFF TGCGCCAGCCGTCAAGAAATTGACACTGAAGCTTTCTTT
many TRBJ2-2 TRBV12-3/TRBV12-4 - CASSPGTNTGELFF TGTGCCAGCAGTCCGGGGACCAACACCGGGGAGCTGTTTTTT
few TRBJ1-1 TRBV4-1 - CASSQSSPGSPEAFF TGCGCCAGCAGCCAGTCCTCACCAGGGAGTCCTGAAGCTTTCTTT
few TRBJ1-1 TRBV4-1 - CASSQARDMNTEAFF TGCGCCAGCAGCCAAGCGCGGGACATGAACACTGAAGCTTTCTTT
many TRBJ2-7 TRBV4-1 TRBD2 CASSPWTSGGDNEQYF TGCGCCAGCAGTCCTTGGACTAGCGGGGGTGATAACGAGCAGTACTTC
many TRBJ1-4 TRBV27 - CASSFFGATNEKLFF TGTGCCAGCAGTTTTTTTGGGGCAACTAATGAAAAACTGTTTTTT
many TRBJ2-1 TRBV3-1 TRBD2 CASSQDRAGLAYNEQFF TGTGCCAGCAGCCAAGACAGGGCGGGACTAGCGTACAATGAGCAGTTCTTC
many TRBJ1-2 TRBV6-8 - CASSFCSRSRKTYGYTF TGTGCCAGCAGTTTTTGTTCACGCTCTAGAAAGACCTATGGCTACACCTTC
many TRBJ1-2 TRBV6-6 TRBD1 CASTVDRGLGYTF TGTGCCAGCACCGTGGACAGGGGGCTGGGCTACACCTTC
few TRBJ2-3 TRBV18 - CASSPGSRGKYTQYF TGTGCCAGCTCACCAGGATCCCGCGGGAAATATACGCAGTATTTT
many TRBJ2-7 TRBV5-4 - CASSLDGGGEQYF TGTGCCAGCAGCTTGGATGGGGGCGGGGAGCAGTACTTC
many TRBJ2-1 TRBV3-2 - CASSLLYNEQFF TGTGCCAGCAGCCTACTCTACAATGAGCAGTTCTTC
- TRBJ2-1 TRBV11-2 - CASSLGLVSEQFF TGTGCCAGCAGCTTAGGGCTAGTTAGTGAGCAGTTCTTC
many TRBJ2-7 TRBV10-3 - CAISEPDTPQSYEQYF TGTGCCATCAGTGAGCCAGACACGCCACAGTCGTACGAGCAGTACTTC
- TRBJ2-1 TRBV4-2 TRBD2 CASSQAESSGGYNEQFF TGTGCCAGCAGCCAAGCAGAATCTAGCGGAGGATACAATGAGCAGTTCTTC
many TRBJ2-2 TRBV5-5 - CASSVGPSRTGELFF TGTGCCAGCAGCGTCGGACCGTCGCGCACCGGGGAGCTGTTTTTT
many TRBJ1-2 TRBV4-3 TRBD1 CASSRRWTGEEITDGYTF TGCGCCAGCAGCCGTCGATGGACAGGGGAAGAGATAACGGATGGCTACACCTTC
- TRBJ1-2 TRBV10-1 - CASSTPPRSRKTYGYTF TGCGCCAGCAGTACCCCGCCAAGATCGCGAAAGACCTATGGCTACACCTTC
few TRBJ2-3 TRBV2 - CASVVGGAFTDTQYF TGTGCCAGCGTCGTTGGGGGCGCCTTCACAGATACGCAGTATTTT
- TRBJ1-3 TRBV3-1 TRBD1 CASSRRDRGFSTIYF TGTGCCAGCAGCCGCCGGGACAGGGGATTTAGCACCATATATTTT
many TRBJ1-2 TRBV11-3 - CASSRPIDLGKTYGYTF TGTGCCAGCAGCAGACCTATCGATCTCGGAAAGACCTATGGCTACACCTTC
many TRBJ1-3 TRBV5-1 TRBD1 CASRQGAPGNTIYF TGCGCCAGCAGACAGGGGGCGCCTGGAAACACCATATATTTT
many TRBJ1-2 TRBV7-8 - CASSLTGQIANYGYTF TGTGCCAGCAGCTTAACGGGACAAATAGCTAACTATGGCTACACCTTC
- TRBJ1-2 TRBV5-1 - CASSLEGTAYGHTF TGCGCCAGCAGCTTGGAGGGGACGGCCTATGGCCACACCTTC
many TRBJ2-7 TRBV7-6 - CASSLAGTASYEQYF TGTGCCAGCAGCTTAGCCGGGACGGCCTCCTACGAGCAGTACTTC